This T cell receptor (beta chain) was found in a study of T cells in Graves' hyperthyroidism and ophthalmopathy. Findings and caveats of the study: Most clonotypes that expanded in the thyroid above 0.001 also showed up in blood. The model forecast ophthalmopathy, anticipating it by a median 6.5 months before onset.

This clonotype occurred many times. What it binds is unknown. Amplification of TCR beta CDR3 regions used RNA as the template. RT-PCR in the first round (using the HTBI primer set) targeted the TCR CDR3. TCRdb re-called the multiplex PCR reads with MiXCR, one entry per CDR3 protein. Seen here are 300,000 to 450,000 distinct CDR3 sequences, roughly 18% observed once, and the top ten hold 15% to 19%. Germline-derived CDR1 and CDR2 are KGHSH and LQKENI. V lost 1 base and J lost 5, with 8 bases in between. The CDR3 contains 13 residues. The chain recombines TRBV18 with TRBJ2-5; a possible D gene is TRBD2 (5 bases). The sample comprised blood. The receptor's source is a woman aged 35 to 49 with Graves' ophthalmopathy. CDR3 sequence (DNA): TGTGCCAGCTCACCACGGAGGAGGGAGACCCAGTACTTC. Its translation is CASSPRRRETQYF. Using reference TRBV18 and TRBJ2-5 for the parts outside the CDR3, the full variable domain is NAGVMQNPRHLVRRRGQEARLRCSPMKGHSHVYWYRQLPEEGLKFMVYLQKENIIDESGMPKERFSAEFPKEGPSILRIQQVVRGDSAAYFCASSPRRRETQYFGPGTRLLVL.